This paragraph reports one T cell receptor (beta chain). The CDR3 spans 15 residues. Germline CDR1 reads SGHTA; CDR2 reads FQGNSA. V was trimmed by 1 base and J by 0 bases, leaving 10 bases between them. This sample was taken from a study of blood T cell repertoires in COVID-19. Per the original data handling: Estimates of nucleated cell counts were drawn from the amplification of reference gene primers. Sequencing was performed with immunoSEQ multiplex PCR; in TCRdb, only in-frame clones are kept and a portion is missing. Clonal size and the V and J genes are those of that table, whereas D and trimming came from the DNA. The top ten hold around 6.9% of the sample, which has tens of thousands of clones, roughly 80% seen once.

The source material was peripheral blood. The V gene is TRBV7-2, the J gene TRBJ2-7; D is undetermined. This sequence originates from a man aged 30 to 45 with COVID-19, enrolled during active disease. The CDR3 spells CASSLVAQPSYEQYF. DNA of the CDR3: TGTGCCAGCAGCTTAGTAGCTCAGCCCTCCTACGAGCAGTACTTC.